What follows are 15 T cell receptor beta chains derived from one specimen sequenced in a study of vaccination and CD4 T cells after COVID-19. Cultured CD4+ T-cell DNA underwent Oncomine TCR Beta short-read sequencing. MiXCR, run by TCRdb on the PCR reads, gives a single entry per CDR3 protein. The data contain over 12,000 distinct CDR3 sequences, about 33% of them seen just once; the ten biggest clones take up about 10%. Treatment defined: roughly 10-day PBMC culture with coronavirus spike peptide pools or control peptides (ViraFEST assay). No antigen has been assigned to these receptors. The sample was CD4+ T cells from blood, cultured in vitro, taken after SARS-CoV-2 vaccination. Receptors were obtained from a human donor who had recovered from COVID-19.

This clonotype was recorded only once. This chain joins TRBV19 and TRBJ1-3; 10 bases map to TRBD1. With 6 bases clipped from V and 2 bases from J, the junction kept 7 bases outside the gene matches. The CDR3 length is 16 residues. Looked up from germline, CDR1 is LNHDA and CDR2 is SQIVND (reference sequence). The DNA for the CDR3 is TGTGCCAGTAGCTTAACCGGGACAGGGGCTGGAAACACCATATATTTT. This sequence encodes CASSLTGTGAGNTIYF.

The chain joins TRBV7-2 to TRBJ1-1; D perhaps matches TRBD1 (6 bases). CDR1 is SGHTA, CDR2 FQGNSA, per germline. This CDR3 has 14 residues. The ends were cut back, 1 base at V and 7 bases at J, with 13 bases in the middle. CDR3 sequence reads: CASSLGLQTGEAFF. The CDR3 bases are TGTGCCAGCAGCTTAGGCTTGCAGACAGGTGAAGCTTTCTTT.

In this sample, this clonotype turned up a few times. Compared with germline, one end of the junction differs, possibly owing to a read error. The chain employs TRBV7-2 and TRBJ1-2, with 7 bases matching TRBD1. Germline V gene lookup returns CDR1 SGHTA and CDR2 FQGNSA. The length of the CDR3 is 15 residues. CDR3 coding DNA: TGTGCCAGCAACTTACAGGGGTCGCAAAACTATGGCTACACCTTC. Protein: CASNLQGSQNYGYTF. Full variable domain (remainder filled in from reference TRBV7-2 and TRBJ1-2): GAGVSQSPSNKVTEKGKDVELRCDPISGHTALYWYRQSLGQGLEFLIYFQGNSAPDKSGLPSDRFSAERTGGSVSTLTIQRTQQEDSAVYLCASNLQGSQNYGYTFGSGTRLTVV.

In this sample, this clonotype turned up once. V gene TRBV19 combines with J gene TRBJ1-2; no firm D call. V was cut by 5 bases and J by 4 bases, with 8 bases left in between. Germline CDR1 LNHDA, CDR2 SQIVND (reference sequence). This CDR3 spans 12 amino acids. As DNA, the CDR3 is TGTGCCAGTAGTTATAGGACCTATGGCTACACCTTC. Translating gives CASSYRTYGYTF.

The V gene is TRBV20-1, the J gene TRBJ2-3, with D possibly called TRBD1 or TRBD2 (5 bases each). The CDR3 sequence is 13 residues long. V lost 6 bases, J lost 0 bases, and 10 bases lay in between. The germline V gene has CDR1 DFQATT and CDR2 SNEGSKA (reference sequence). The CDR3 coding sequence is TGCAGTGCCCTTGGGACCAGCACAGATACGCAGTATTTT. Translated, it gives CSALGTSTDTQYF.

The chain uses TRBV27 and TRBJ2-3, with D perhaps being TRBD1 or TRBD2 (6 bases each). Trimming left V 2 bases short and J 4 bases short, with 16 bases between. Germline V CDR1 and CDR2: MNHEY, SMNVEV (reference sequence). This CDR3 is built from 16 residues. This chain's CDR3 is CASSLKPGAVADTQYF. DNA for the CDR3: TGTGCCAGCAGTTTAAAGCCGGGGGCTGTCGCAGATACGCAGTATTTT.

This clonotype has just a few counts. The chain employs TRBV24-1 and TRBJ1-2; possibly TRBD1 for D (5 bases). In germline, CDR1 is KGHDR, CDR2 SFDVKD. The CDR3 loop spans 17 amino acids. Between the trimmed V and J ends, which lost 2 bases and 2 bases, there was a span of 17 bases. The CDR3 DNA follows: TGTGCCACCAGTGATTCCCGGGCCAGGGAGTGGAACTATGGCTACACCTTC. Residues: CATSDSRAREWNYGYTF.

V and J are TRBV24-1 and TRBJ2-1; maybe TRBD2 (7 bases). The CDR3 sequence is 17 residues long. V was pared by 2 bases and J by 3 bases, with 16 bases between. CDR1 and CDR2 (germline): KGHDR, SFDVKD. CDR3 nucleotide sequence: TGTGCCACCAGTGATTACGCAGGGGAGGGCTTCTACAATGAGCAGTTCTTC. This encodes CATSDYAGEGFYNEQFF.

This clonotype was seen a handful of times. The rearrangement joins TRBV19 to TRBJ2-5; 8 nucleotides line up with TRBD2. The CDR3 totals 14 residues. Germline lookup yields CDR1 LNHDA and CDR2 SQIVND (reference sequence). The V segment lost 4 bases and the J segment 6 bases; nucleotides outside the gene matches: 7. The CDR3 protein is CASSSVAGSKTQYF. CDR3 DNA: TGTGCCAGTAGTAGCGTAGCGGGATCGAAGACCCAGTACTTC.

The rearrangement links TRBV11-2 to TRBJ2-7, with D possibly TRBD1 on 6 matching bases. Per germline, CDR1 SGHAT and CDR2 FQNNGV. V was shortened by 8 bases and J by 6 bases, with 17 bases between the two germline ends. This CDR3 has 13 amino acids. CDR3 bases: TGTGCCAGCTTAGGACAGCCGTTGGGCGAGCAGTACTTC. Protein: CASLGQPLGEQYF.

The rearrangement uses TRBV12-3 or TRBV12-4 and TRBJ2-7; the match to TRBD2 covers 13 bases. Losses at the gene ends were 10 bases for V and 4 bases for J; bases not matched to a gene: 4. CDR3 length equals 13 residues. The CDR3 protein is CAIRTSGSYEQYF. CDR3 DNA sequence: TGTGCCATCAGGACTAGCGGGAGTTACGAGCAGTACTTC.

This clonotype was picked up a small number of times. CDR3 nucleotide sequence: TGTGCCAGCACTACGCAGCGGGGGAACACAGATACGCAGTATTTT. It yields the protein CASTTQRGNTDTQYF. V and J are TRBV12-3 or TRBV12-4 and TRBJ2-3, with 8 bases aligning to TRBD2. The trim removed 7 bases at V and 2 bases at J, leaving 8 bases unmatched. The CDR3 loop spans 15 amino acids.

This clonotype was counted between two and nine times. This rearrangement joins TRBV7-2 to TRBJ2-3; D perhaps matches TRBD2 (6 bases). The CDR3 runs to 16 residues. CDR1 and CDR2 from the germline V gene are SGHTA and FQGNSA. Trimming cost V 2 bases and J 0 bases, with 12 bases left between them. The CDR3 protein is CASSLLGGGSTDTQYF. The CDR3 bases are TGTGCCAGCAGCTTATTGGGTGGAGGGAGCACAGATACGCAGTATTTT.

This clonotype was observed a few times. CDR3 in amino acids: CASSSINQAGTEAFF. CDR3 DNA: TGTGCCAGCAGCTCAATCAATCAGGCTGGCACTGAAGCTTTCTTT. This rearrangement joins TRBV7-9 to TRBJ1-1; D gene uncertain. The germline V and J ends were trimmed by 4 bases and 4 bases, with 16 bases remaining between them. CDR1 and CDR2 (germline): SEHNR, FQNEAQ (reference sequence). The CDR3 is 15 amino acids.

The genes are TRBV20-1 and TRBJ2-7; 13 bases match TRBD2. CDR3 length: 17 residues. The V and J ends lost 2 bases and 5 bases, in that order; junction bases with no gene match: 12. Germline CDR1 DFQATT, CDR2 SNEGSKA (reference sequence). CDR3 DNA: TGCAGTGCTAGAAAGGGCCTACTAGCGGGAGGGAAGAACGAGCAGTACTTC. Protein: CSARKGLLAGGKNEQYF.